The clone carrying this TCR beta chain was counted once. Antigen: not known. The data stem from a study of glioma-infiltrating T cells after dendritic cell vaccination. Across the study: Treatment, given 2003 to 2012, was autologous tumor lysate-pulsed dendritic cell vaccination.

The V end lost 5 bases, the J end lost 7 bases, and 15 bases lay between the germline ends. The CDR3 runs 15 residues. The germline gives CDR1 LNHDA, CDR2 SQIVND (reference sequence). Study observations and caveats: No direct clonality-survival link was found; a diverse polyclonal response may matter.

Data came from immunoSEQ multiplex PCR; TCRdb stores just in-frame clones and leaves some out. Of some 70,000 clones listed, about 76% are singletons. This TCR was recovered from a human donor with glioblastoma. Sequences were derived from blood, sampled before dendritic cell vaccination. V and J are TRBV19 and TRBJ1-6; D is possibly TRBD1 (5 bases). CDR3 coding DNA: TGTGCCAGTAGTCGAGACGGGACTTACAATTCACCCCTCCACTTT. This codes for CASSRDGTYNSPLHF.